The 19 T cell receptor beta chains presented below share a single source sample, sequenced in a study of CD4 T cells in relation to SARS-CoV-2 and coronaviruses. The antigens of these receptors remain unknown. The unexposed donors gave CD4+ T cells in about 2010-2019, prior to COVID-19. After roughly ten days of culture, CD4+ T cells were isolated. Clones were sequenced by immunoSEQ multiplex PCR, and TCRdb holds only the in-frame ones, with some missing. The sample contains just over 25,000 clones, more than 65% of which appear only once. Input material: CD4+ T cells from PBMCs, cultured in vitro. These receptor sequences come from a human donor in good health.

This clone came up once. The chain has TRBV6-2 or TRBV6-3 and TRBJ1-1; D gene ambiguous. CDR1 and CDR2 from the germline V gene are MNHEY and SVGEGT. V shed 6 bases and J shed 0 bases, with 14 bases lying between them. The CDR3 consists of 15 residues. Written as DNA, the CDR3 is TGTGCCAGCAGCAATACAGTCAGAATGAACACTGAAGCTTTCTTT. Its protein is CASSNTVRMNTEAFF.

The chain couples TRBV3-1 (or the pseudogene TRBV3-2) to TRBJ2-1, with TRBD2 identical over 13 bases. This CDR3 is built from 16 residues. V dropped 4 bases and J dropped 9; count of bases not matched to a gene: 9. CDR1 LGHDT and CDR2 YNNKEL come from the germline V gene (reference sequence). CDR3 in DNA: TGTGCCAGCAGCCCCTCGACTAGCGGGAGGCCGGGTGAGCAGTTCTTC. Its protein product is CASSPSTSGRPGEQFF.

J is TRBJ1-1 and V is TRBV27, with TRBD1 matching 7 bases. CDR3 size: 16 residues. The germline V gene encodes CDR1 MNHEY and CDR2 SMNVEV (reference sequence). Trimming took 4 bases from V and 5 from J; bases not matched to a gene: 13. The CDR3 DNA is TGTGCCAGCAGTTCTGGGACAGCATCGATGACGACTGAAGCTTTCTTT. This sequence encodes CASSSGTASMTTEAFF.

This chain connects TRBV19 to TRBJ1-2, with D possibly being TRBD1 (6 bases). Germline V gene lookup returns CDR1 LNHDA and CDR2 SQIVND (reference sequence). V lost 3 bases to trimming and J lost 2 bases, with 10 bases between them. The CDR3 extends over 14 amino acids. CDR3 bases: TGTGCCAGTAGTATGGGGGCGCACAACTATGGCTACACCTTC. Translated: CASSMGAHNYGYTF. Looking up the rest from reference TRBV19 and TRBJ1-2 gives the full variable domain: DGGITQSPKYLFRKEGQNVTLSCEQNLNHDAMYWYRQDPGQGLRLIYYSQIVNDFQKGDIAEGYSVSREKKESFPLTVTSAQKNPTAFYLCASSMGAHNYGYTFGSGTRLTVV.

The chain recombines TRBV6-6 with TRBJ2-5; D could derive from TRBD1 or TRBD2 (5 bases each). The CDR3 covers 14 residues. Germline V gives CDR1 MNHNY, CDR2 SVGAGI (reference sequence). V shed 6 bases and J shed 8 bases, with 19 bases lying between them. CDR3 loop: CASRPPGHRNTQYF. The CDR3, as DNA: TGTGCCAGCAGGCCTCCGGGGCACCGGAATACCCAGTACTTC.

V usage is TRBV7-2 and J usage is TRBJ2-2; 8 nucleotides agree with TRBD2. The germline V gene encodes CDR1 SGHTA and CDR2 FQGNSA. The CDR3 covers 17 residues. The ends lost 1 base at V and 6 bases at J; junction bases unmatched: 10. The CDR3 bases are TGTGCCAGCAGCTTAGTTGGGCGGGGGGCGAATGCCGGGGAGCTGTTTTTT. It is translated as CASSLVGRGANAGELFF.

The V and J genes are TRBV6-5 and TRBJ2-1, with 8 nucleotides matching TRBD1. Germline V gives CDR1 MNHEY, CDR2 SVGAGI. J was trimmed by 8 bases and V by 0 bases; bases with no gene match: 6. This CDR3 contains 15 residues. CDR3 sequence: CASSYSTGGYHEQFF. As DNA, the CDR3 is TGTGCCAGCAGTTACTCTACAGGGGGGTATCATGAGCAGTTCTTC.

The chain recombines TRBV10-3 with TRBJ2-2, with 8 bases identical to TRBD1. The CDR3 has 18 residues. Germline CDR1 and CDR2: ENHRY and SYGVKD. The junction had 6 bases not matched to a gene; V was cut back by 0 bases and J by 0 bases. The CDR3 DNA reads as TGTGCCATCAGTGAGTCCGGCAGGGGGCTCGCGAACACCGGGGAGCTGTTTTTT. The encoded protein is CAISESGRGLANTGELFF.

This chain links TRBV7-2 with TRBJ1-6; 8 bases match TRBD1. The CDR3 is 14 amino acids. V dropped 5 bases and J dropped 11; count of bases not matched to a gene: 8. The germline V gene has CDR1 SGHTA and CDR2 FQGNSA. In DNA form, the CDR3 reads TGTGCCAGCAGCGGGGGGACAGGTTCCGCACCCCTCCACTTT. It translates to CASSGGTGSAPLHF.

This chain joins TRBV5-1 and TRBJ2-7; 9 positions agree with TRBD1. Germline V gene lookup returns CDR1 SGHRS and CDR2 YFSETQ. The CDR3 is made up of 15 amino acids. V lost 4 bases and J lost 3; bases outside the gene matches: 8. As DNA, the CDR3 is TGCGCCAGCAGCGCCCCGGGACAGGGACGCTACGAGCAGTACTTC. Residues: CASSAPGQGRYEQYF.

J is TRBJ2-7 and V is TRBV7-8; 7 positions agree with TRBD1. CDR3 length: 14 residues. Germline trimming cut 5 bases from V and 3 bases from J; bases unmatched to any gene: 7. The germline CDR1 and CDR2 sequences are SGHVS and FQNEAQ. The CDR3 here is CASSQDRQSYEQYF. In nucleotides, the CDR3 is TGTGCCAGCAGCCAGGACAGGCAAAGCTACGAGCAGTACTTC.

This chain uses TRBV7-8 with TRBJ2-1, with D perhaps matching TRBD2 (7 bases). V was shortened by 5 bases and J by 8 bases, with 19 bases between the two germline ends. The CDR3 consists of 15 residues. CDR1 is SGHVS and CDR2 is FQNEAQ in the germline V gene. Written as DNA, the CDR3 is TGTGCCAGCAGCACAAGCGGGGTGGGGGCCGATGAGCAGTTCTTC. The encoded protein is CASSTSGVGADEQFF.

V and J are TRBV11-2 and TRBJ2-1; 14 bases are shared with TRBD2. CDR3 size: 15 residues. Losses at the gene ends were 5 bases for V and 12 bases for J; bases not matched to a gene: 9. CDR1 is SGHAT, CDR2 FQNNGV, per germline. The CDR3 region is CASSPGTSGGPVQFF. DNA for the CDR3: TGTGCCAGCAGCCCTGGGACTAGCGGGGGACCCGTGCAGTTCTTC.

This rearrangement joins TRBV4-3 to TRBJ1-2, with D perhaps matching TRBD1 (6 bases). CDR1 LGHNA and CDR2 YSLEER come from the germline V gene. This CDR3 comprises 14 residues. Trimming cost V 7 bases and J 6 bases, with 18 bases left between them. CDR3 DNA: TGCGCCAGCATGTTGAGGGGGTCGGGGAATGGCTACACCTTC. Protein product: CASMLRGSGNGYTF.

This chain links TRBV30 with TRBJ2-1; TRBD1 matches 8 bases. V was clipped by 3 bases and J by 15 bases; unmatched bases: 4. CDR3 size: 10 residues. Germline V gene lookup returns CDR1 GTSNPN and CDR2 SVGIG (reference sequence). CDR3 bases: TGTGCCTGGAGCCGGGACAGGATGTTCTTC. This sequence encodes CAWSRDRMFF.

The chain has TRBV7-2 and TRBJ1-5; 8 nucleotides line up with TRBD1. Losses at the gene ends were 6 bases for V and 7 bases for J; bases not matched to a gene: 5. Germline V CDR1 and CDR2: SGHTA, FQGNSA. The CDR3 covers 13 residues. The CDR3 DNA follows: TGTGCCAGCAGTTCTCAGGGGGCACAGCCCCAGCATTTT. This codes for CASSSQGAQPQHF. Complete variable domain (other parts from reference TRBV7-2 and TRBJ1-5): GAGVSQSPSNKVTEKGKDVELRCDPISGHTALYWYRQSLGQGLEFLIYFQGNSAPDKSGLPSDRFSAERTGGSVSTLTIQRTQQEDSAVYLCASSSQGAQPQHFGDGTRLSIL.

The rearrangement joins TRBV7-9 to TRBJ1-4; possibly TRBD1 for D (6 bases). This CDR3 has 16 amino acids. The V end was cut by 8 bases, the J end by 0 bases, with 16 bases between. The germline V gene encodes CDR1 SEHNR and CDR2 FQNEAQ (reference sequence). The CDR3 DNA sequence: TGTGCCAGCTCAGGACAGACCGGCGCAACTAATGAAAAACTGTTTTTT. It specifies CASSGQTGATNEKLFF.

The chain joins TRBV7-2 to TRBJ2-4; 11 bases agree with TRBD2. V shed 3 bases and J 11 bases; nucleotides not matched to a gene: 6. This CDR3 spans 14 amino acids. Germline values: CDR1 SGHTA, CDR2 FQGNSA. The CDR3 here is CASSLSSGGAVQYF. Here the CDR3 DNA reads TGTGCCAGCAGCTTGAGTAGCGGGGGGGCGGTTCAGTACTTC.

As concerns this clone: A junction end diverges from the germline sequence, so it may reflect a read error. This sequence joins TRBV5-1 and TRBJ2-3; either TRBD1 or TRBD2 may supply D (5 bases each). CDR3 length equals 13 residues. CDR1 is SGHRS and CDR2 is YFSETQ in the germline V gene. CDR3 sequence (DNA): TGCGCCAGCAGTTTGGGGGAGCCAGATACGCAGTATTTT. This encodes CASSLGEPDTQYF.